Presented here are 9 T cell receptor beta chains from one specimen sequenced in a study of blood T cells in healthy people across ages. It was with a sample-barcoded 5' primer and a J-beta primer mix that a second PCR of roughly 6 to 12 cycles was run. TCRdb re-derived calls from the 5' RACE reads in MiXCR, one entry per CDR3 protein. The data show roughly 1.9 million distinct CDR3 sequences, about 39% seen once. The sequencing input was blood. The receptors were sampled from a human donor in good health.

The chain recombines TRBV29-1 with TRBJ1-2; D is unresolved. The germline V gene has CDR1 SQVTM and CDR2 ANQGSEA. This CDR3 is built from 13 residues. CDR3 in DNA: TGCGGCGCTTGGTACAAGTCGGGCTATGGCTACACCTTC. It translates to CGAWYKSGYGYTF.

The chain joins TRBV16 to TRBJ1-2; the D is unclear. Germline values: CDR1 KGHSY, CDR2 FQNENV. This CDR3 has 14 amino acids. Trimming stripped 4 bases from V and 5 bases from J, with 14 bases between. CDR3 in amino acids: CASSRPGSEYGYTF. CDR3 DNA sequence: TGTGCCAGCAGCCGCCCAGGTTCAGAGTATGGCTACACCTTC.

This clonotype was seen more than once but under ten times. This chain joins TRBV27 and TRBJ2-7; D remains unclear. The end of the DNA fits TRBJ2-5 better, so the J call may be wrong. CDR1 MNHEY and CDR2 SMNVEV come from the germline V gene (reference sequence). The CDR3 has 14 amino acids. As DNA, the CDR3 is TGTGCCAGCAGTCAGACATGGGTCGGGGAGACCCAGTACTTC. Translation: CASSQTWVGETQYF.

The gene calls are TRBV21-1 and TRBJ1-6. TRBV21-1 is flagged as a pseudogene. This CDR3 is built from 16 residues. The CDR3 region is CASSLPNGRYNSPLHF. The CDR3 nucleotides read TGTGCCAGCAGCCTCCCGAACGGTCGATATAATTCACCCCTCCACTTT.

The chain joins TRBV29-1 to TRBJ2-3, with D possibly called TRBD1 or TRBD2 (5 bases each). The CDR3 consists of 14 residues. Between the trimmed V and J ends, which lost 7 bases and 1 base, there was a span of 15 bases. The germline V gene has CDR1 SQVTM and CDR2 ANQGSEA. The CDR3 nucleotides read TGCAGCGGGGAGCGGACGGGGCGCACAGATACGCAGTATTTT. Protein: CSGERTGRTDTQYF.

To note about this clonotype: Relative to the germline gene, one junction end is altered; a read error may explain this. The J gene is TRBJ2-3, the V gene TRBV5-1; TRBD2 matches 12 bases. Germline CDR1 reads SGHRS; CDR2 reads YFSETQ. The CDR3 covers 16 residues. The CDR3 loop is CASSPGTSGRTDTRYF. CDR3 coding DNA: TGCGCCAGCAGCCCTGGGACTAGCGGGCGCACAGATACGCGGTATTTT.

V usage is TRBV3-1 and J usage is TRBJ1-2, with no clear D. Germline assignment: CDR1 LGHDT and CDR2 YNNKEL (reference sequence). Trimming removed 4 bases at V and 3 bases at J, with 15 bases between. The CDR3 totals 15 residues. Written as DNA, the CDR3 is TGTGCCAGCAGCCCACCTGACGGGAGATACTATGGCTACACCTTC. It encodes CASSPPDGRYYGYTF.

This chain links TRBV7-9 with TRBJ2-3; 9 nucleotides agree with TRBD2. From germline, CDR1 is SEHNR and CDR2 FQNEAQ (reference sequence). Trimming cost V 3 bases and J 5 bases; bases outside gene matches: 6. This CDR3 has 15 residues. The CDR3: CASSFISGGLDTQYF. CDR3 DNA sequence: TGTGCCAGCAGCTTTATTAGCGGGGGTTTAGATACGCAGTATTTT.

This chain connects TRBV7-8 to TRBJ1-1, with D perhaps matching TRBD1 (6 bases). The germline V gene encodes CDR1 SGHVS and CDR2 FQNEAQ. This CDR3 has 15 amino acids. V was trimmed by 9 bases and J by 1 base, leaving 18 bases between them. CDR3 in amino acids: CASHRAPLPNTEAFF. The CDR3 bases are TGTGCCAGTCACAGGGCCCCACTACCGAACACTGAAGCTTTCTTT.